This passage covers 21 T cell receptor beta chains from one sample sequenced in a study of blood T cell repertoires in COVID-19. TCRdb's copy holds only in-frame clones and misses some; the assay was immunoSEQ multiplex PCR. Among some 120,000 clones, about 86% were seen once, and the ten largest hold under 6%. The specimen sequenced was peripheral blood. The receptors here all came from a man older than 75 with active or convalescent COVID-19.

The chain couples TRBV6-5 to TRBJ2-5; D is perhaps TRBD2 (5 bases). Germline V gene lookup returns CDR1 MNHEY and CDR2 SVGAGI. The CDR3 is made up of 14 amino acids. V lost 8 bases and J 5 bases, leaving 18 bases between the germline ends. The DNA of the CDR3 is TGTGCCAGCGCCCCCCAGAGGGTGGGTGAGACCCAGTACTTC. Translating it yields CASAPQRVGETQYF.

The chain couples TRBV6-5 to TRBJ1-2; TRBD1 aligns across 7 bases. After removal of 6 bases from V and 6 bases from J, the junction contained 10 bases not matched to a gene. CDR1 and CDR2 (germline): MNHEY, SVGAGI. This CDR3 region has 14 residues. The CDR3 nucleotides are TGTGCCAGCAGCCGCCCCACAGGGGATAATGGCTACACCTTC. Its translation is CASSRPTGDNGYTF.

This clone was observed a few times. The gene calls are TRBV14 and TRBJ2-2, with D uncertain. Germline loops: CDR1 SGHDN, CDR2 FVKESK. Trimming took off 5 bases at V and 10 bases at J, with 11 bases between the two ends. The CDR3 loop spans 12 amino acids. As DNA, the CDR3 is TGTGCCAGCAGCGTGGGTGGAGCGGAGCTGTTTTTT. Amino acids: CASSVGGAELFF.

The chain joins TRBV9 to TRBJ1-1, with a weak D call TRBD1 (6 bases). The CDR3 covers 14 residues. Trimming shortened V by 2 bases and J by 1 base, and 9 bases separated the two germline ends. Germline loops: CDR1 SGDLS, CDR2 YYNGEE. CDR3 loop: CASSVGQTNTEAFF. For the CDR3, the DNA is TGTGCCAGCAGCGTCGGACAGACGAACACTGAAGCTTTCTTT. The complete variable domain, with remaining parts taken from reference TRBV9 and TRBJ1-1, reads DSGVTQTPKHLITATGQRVTLRCSPRSGDLSVYWYQQSLDQGLQFLIQYYNGEERAKGNILERFSAQQFPDLHSELNLSSLELGDSALYFCASSVGQTNTEAFFGQGTRLTVV.

This clone came up a few times. The chain links TRBV9 to TRBJ1-2; 8 nucleotides match TRBD1. Germline CDR1 SGDLS, CDR2 YYNGEE. This CDR3 is 14 amino acids long. V lost 7 bases and J lost 4; bases outside the gene matches: 9. CDR3 DNA: TGTGCCAGCGGACCAGGGGGCGCGGGCTATGGCTACACCTTC. It codes for CASGPGGAGYGYTF.

The chain combines TRBV20-1 with TRBJ1-6, with D tentatively TRBD1 (6 bases). Trimming pared 7 bases from V and 10 bases from J, leaving 17 bases between. The CDR3 runs 13 residues. CDR1 and CDR2 from the germline V gene are DFQATT and SNEGSKA (reference sequence). The DNA for the CDR3 is TGCAGTGTTAGTCAGGGGACGGAATCACCCCTCCACTTT. Translating gives CSVSQGTESPLHF.

This clone was seen once. This chain connects TRBV11-2 to TRBJ2-4; possibly TRBD2 for D (6 bases). This CDR3 is built from 14 residues. V dropped 3 bases and J dropped 6 bases, with 12 bases sitting between them. Germline values: CDR1 SGHAT, CDR2 FQNNGV. The CDR3 DNA reads as TGTGCCAGCAGCTTTGCGGGAACCGGAAACATTCAGTACTTC. This translates into CASSFAGTGNIQYF.

V usage is TRBV12-3 or TRBV12-4 and J usage is TRBJ1-4, with 8 bases matching TRBD1. V trimming: 5 bases; J trimming: 12 bases; junction bases outside the gene matches: 8. This CDR3 is 13 amino acids long. This CDR3 is CASSTGQGRELFF. The CDR3, as DNA: TGTGCCAGCAGTACCGGACAGGGCCGGGAACTGTTTTTT.

The V and J genes are TRBV5-1 and TRBJ2-2; 11 bases are shared with TRBD1. The germline CDR1 and CDR2 sequences are SGHRS and YFSETQ. CDR3 size: 15 residues. V was pared by 4 bases and J by 6 bases, with 5 bases of the junction left unmatched. The CDR3, as DNA: TGCGCCAGCAGCCGGACAGGGGGCGAGGCCGGGGAGCTGTTTTTT. Encoded protein: CASSRTGGEAGELFF.

This chain connects TRBV19 to TRBJ2-7; no definite D call. V lost 9 bases, J lost 5 bases, and 8 bases lay in between. Germline V gene sequence: CDR1 LNHDA, CDR2 SQIVND (reference sequence). The CDR3 has 10 amino acids. CDR3 region: CASPTDEQYF. The CDR3 DNA is TGTGCCAGCCCTACGGACGAGCAGTACTTC.

The chain carries TRBV2 and TRBJ2-3; 12 nucleotides line up with TRBD2. In germline, CDR1 is SNHLY, CDR2 FYNNEI. Losses at the gene ends were 4 bases for V and 5 bases for J; bases not matched to a gene: 4. The CDR3 totals 15 residues. For the CDR3, the DNA is TGTGCCAGCAGTGGGACTAGCGGGGAGGGAGATACGCAGTATTTT. Amino acid sequence: CASSGTSGEGDTQYF.

The genes are TRBV24-1 and TRBJ2-7; D gene unclear. Trimming pared 9 bases from V and 3 bases from J, leaving 8 bases between. Germline CDR1 and CDR2: KGHDR and SFDVKD. The CDR3 spans 11 residues. The CDR3 DNA reads TGTGCCACCTCGAACGGCTACGAGCAGTACTTC. Translation: CATSNGYEQYF.

This clone occurred a few times. CDR3: CASSPMRGQLNTEAFF. In DNA form, the CDR3 reads TGTGCCAGCTCACCCATGAGGGGACAGTTGAACACTGAAGCTTTCTTT. This chain joins TRBV18 and TRBJ1-1; TRBD1 aligns across 7 bases. V lost 3 bases and J lost 0; bases outside the gene matches: 7. Germline V lookup: CDR1 KGHSH, CDR2 LQKENI. The CDR3 sequence is 16 residues long.

CDR3 coding DNA: TGTGCCAGCAGCAAAGCGCGGGTCCTAGCCAAAAACATTCAGTACTTC. Translation gives CASSKARVLAKNIQYF. The chain joins TRBV21-1 to TRBJ2-4; TRBD2, the table's D call, lacks a check against the DNA. TRBV21-1 is described as a pseudogene. This CDR3 has 16 amino acids.

J is TRBJ2-1 and V is TRBV7-8; D unresolved. V was pared by 5 bases and J by 1 base, with 15 bases between. The CDR3 length is 16 residues. The germline gives CDR1 SGHVS, CDR2 FQNEAQ. The CDR3 DNA follows: TGTGCCAGCAGCCCCAGAGTGATGGAGTCCTACAATGAGCAGTTCTTC. As protein: CASSPRVMESYNEQFF. Using reference TRBV7-8 and TRBJ2-1 for the parts outside the CDR3, the full variable domain is GAGVSQSPRYKVAKRGQDVALRCDPISGHVSLFWYQQALGQGPEFLTYFQNEAQLDKSGLPSDRFFAERPEGSVSTLKIQRTQQEDSAVYLCASSPRVMESYNEQFFGPGTRLTVL.

This chain links TRBV12-3 or TRBV12-4 with TRBJ2-1; TRBD1 is a possible D gene (5 bases). V was shortened by 2 bases and J by 4 bases, with 6 bases between the two germline ends. The CDR3 consists of 13 residues. Here the CDR3 DNA reads TGTGCCAGCAGTTTATCAGGGTACAATGAGCAGTTCTTC. This codes for CASSLSGYNEQFF.

In its sample, this clone was seen a few times. The chain joins TRBV23-1 to TRBJ2-7; perhaps TRBD1 as D (5 bases). TRBV23-1 belongs to the ORF category, with a function that is uncertain. CDR3 size: 16 residues. Trimming removed 3 bases at V and 7 bases at J, with 22 bases between. The CDR3 sequence: CASSHWSGNIPREQYF. The CDR3 DNA follows: TGCGCCAGCAGTCATTGGTCAGGGAACATCCCTAGGGAGCAGTACTTC.

The chain links TRBV27 to TRBJ1-2; D uncertain. Trimming removed 4 bases from V and 8 bases from J, with 23 bases in between. The CDR3 consists of 16 residues. Germline-derived CDR1 and CDR2 are MNHEY and SMNVEV (reference sequence). Here the CDR3 reads CASSSMVTMRVKGYTF. DNA for the CDR3: TGTGCCAGCAGTTCGATGGTGACTATGAGGGTAAAGGGCTACACCTTC.

The chain combines TRBV2 with TRBJ2-7; TRBD2 is a possible D gene (7 bases). CDR1 and CDR2 (germline): SNHLY, FYNNEI. The CDR3 has 12 amino acids. V was shortened by 8 bases and J by 5 bases, with 13 bases between the two germline ends. The CDR3 spells CASGRGFNEQYF. DNA of the CDR3: TGTGCCAGCGGGAGGGGGTTCAACGAGCAGTACTTC.

This chain joins TRBV5-1 and TRBJ1-3, with D unresolved. Germline lookup yields CDR1 SGHRS and CDR2 YFSETQ. V shed 4 bases and J shed 0 bases, with 8 bases lying between them. The CDR3 totals 14 residues. CDR3: CASSDTSSGNTIYF. CDR3 nucleotide sequence: TGCGCCAGCAGCGATACCAGCTCTGGAAACACCATATATTTT.

The gene calls are TRBV2 and TRBJ1-2; D unclear. Trimming took off 6 bases at V and 2 bases at J, with 16 bases between the two ends. CDR1 is SNHLY and CDR2 is FYNNEI in the germline V gene. The CDR3 runs 15 residues. CDR3: CASSPRPRGNYGYTF. CDR3 in DNA: TGTGCCAGCAGCCCACGACCTAGAGGAAACTATGGCTACACCTTC.